Sequencing of this T cell receptor (beta chain) was carried out in a study of OX40 agonist ivuxolimab in advanced cancers. The germline gives CDR1 MDHEN, CDR2 SYDVKM. V was clipped by 2 bases and J by 8 bases, with 9 bases between them. The CDR3 consists of 12 residues. Patients were ineligible given autoimmune disease history or systemic immunosuppression. Profiling relied on immunoSEQ multiplex PCR, and the TCRdb table lists in-frame clones only, not all of them. The data hold tens of thousands of clones, with around nine tenths observed a single time. This rearrangement joins TRBV28 to TRBJ2-5; D is possibly TRBD1 (6 bases). Sequencing was performed on CD4+ or CD8+ T cells sorted from blood, taken in a trial of the OX40 agonist ivuxolimab. This clonotype originated in an adult with an advanced solid tumor such as melanoma, head and neck, liver or kidney cancer. The CDR3 DNA sequence: TGTGCCAGCAGTTTACTCAGGGGCACCCAGTACTTC. This translates into CASSLLRGTQYF.